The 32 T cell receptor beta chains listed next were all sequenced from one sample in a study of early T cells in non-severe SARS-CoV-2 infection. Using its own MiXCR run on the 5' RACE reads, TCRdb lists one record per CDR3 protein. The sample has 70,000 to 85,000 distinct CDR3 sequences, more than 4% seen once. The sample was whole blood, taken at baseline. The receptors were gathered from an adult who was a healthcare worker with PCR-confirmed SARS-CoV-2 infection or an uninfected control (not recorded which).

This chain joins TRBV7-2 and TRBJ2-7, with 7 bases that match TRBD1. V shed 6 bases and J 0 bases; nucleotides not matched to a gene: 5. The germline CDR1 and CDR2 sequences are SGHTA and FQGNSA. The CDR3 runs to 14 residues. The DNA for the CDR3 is TGTGCCAGCAGGGAACAGGGGAGCTCCTACGAGCAGTACTTC. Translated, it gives CASREQGSSYEQYF.

This chain's CDR3 is CASSFLGAAMSYNEQFF. CDR3 DNA: TGTGCCAGCAGTTTCCTCGGAGCGGCCATGTCCTACAATGAGCAGTTCTTC. The chain joins TRBV12-3 or TRBV12-4 to TRBJ2-1, with D possibly TRBD2 on 5 matching bases. CDR3 length equals 17 residues. Trimming took 3 bases from V and 1 from J, leaving 16 bases between them.

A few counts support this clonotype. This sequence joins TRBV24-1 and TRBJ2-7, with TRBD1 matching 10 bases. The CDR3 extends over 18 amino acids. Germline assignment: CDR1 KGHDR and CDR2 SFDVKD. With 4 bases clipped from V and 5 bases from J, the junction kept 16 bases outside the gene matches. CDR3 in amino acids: CATSDPGTGAPHLDEQYF. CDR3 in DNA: TGTGCCACCAGTGACCCCGGGACAGGGGCGCCCCACTTGGACGAGCAGTACTTC.

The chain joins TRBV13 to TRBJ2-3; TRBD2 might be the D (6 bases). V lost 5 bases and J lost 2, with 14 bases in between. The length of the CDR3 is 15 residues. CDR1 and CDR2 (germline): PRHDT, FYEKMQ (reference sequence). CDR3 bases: TGTGCCAGCAGCCGCGCCGCGGGGCCCACAGATACGCAGTATTTT. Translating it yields CASSRAAGPTDTQYF.

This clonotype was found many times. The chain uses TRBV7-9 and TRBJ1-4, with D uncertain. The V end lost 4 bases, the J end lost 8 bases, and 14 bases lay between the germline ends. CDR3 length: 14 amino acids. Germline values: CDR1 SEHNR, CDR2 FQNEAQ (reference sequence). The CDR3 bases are TGTGCCAGCAGCTACAAACGGGCCGGGGAAAAACTGTTTTTT. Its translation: CASSYKRAGEKLFF.

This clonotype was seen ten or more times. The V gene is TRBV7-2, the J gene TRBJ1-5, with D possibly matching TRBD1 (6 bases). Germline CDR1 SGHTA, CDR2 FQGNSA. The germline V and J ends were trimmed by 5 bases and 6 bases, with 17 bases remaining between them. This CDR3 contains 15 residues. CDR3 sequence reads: CASSPVRGRGQPQHF. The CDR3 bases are TGTGCCAGCAGCCCAGTCAGGGGTAGGGGTCAGCCCCAGCATTTT.

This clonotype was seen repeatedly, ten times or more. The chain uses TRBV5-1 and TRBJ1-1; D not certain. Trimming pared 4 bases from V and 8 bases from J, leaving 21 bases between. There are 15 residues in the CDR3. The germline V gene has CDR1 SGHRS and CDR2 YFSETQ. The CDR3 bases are TGCGCCAGCAGCGTCTGGCCTCCCGAAGAGTCCGAAGCTTTCTTT. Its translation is CASSVWPPEESEAFF.

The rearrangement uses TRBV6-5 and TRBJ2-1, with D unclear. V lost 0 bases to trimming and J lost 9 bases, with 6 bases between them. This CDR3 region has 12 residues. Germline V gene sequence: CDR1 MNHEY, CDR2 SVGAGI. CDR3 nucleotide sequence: TGTGCCAGCAGTTACTCGTTTACTGAGCAGTTCTTC. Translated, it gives CASSYSFTEQFF.

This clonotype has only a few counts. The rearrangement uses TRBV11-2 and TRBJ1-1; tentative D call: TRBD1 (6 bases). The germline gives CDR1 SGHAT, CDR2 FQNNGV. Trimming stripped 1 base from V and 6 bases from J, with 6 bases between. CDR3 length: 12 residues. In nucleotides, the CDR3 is TGTGCCAGCAGCTTAGGGGGGCCTGAAGCTTTCTTT. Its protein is CASSLGGPEAFF.

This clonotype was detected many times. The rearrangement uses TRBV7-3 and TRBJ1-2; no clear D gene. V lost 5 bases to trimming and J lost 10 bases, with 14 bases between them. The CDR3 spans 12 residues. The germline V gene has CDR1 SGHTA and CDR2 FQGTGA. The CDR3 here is CASSPGPPPYTF. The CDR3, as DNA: TGTGCCAGCAGCCCCGGGCCTCCTCCCTACACCTTC.

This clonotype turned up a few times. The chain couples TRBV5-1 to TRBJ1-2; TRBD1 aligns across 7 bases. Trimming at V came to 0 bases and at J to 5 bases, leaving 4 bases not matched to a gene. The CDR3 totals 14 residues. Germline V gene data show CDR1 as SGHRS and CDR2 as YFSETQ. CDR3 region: CASSLGQGGYGYTF. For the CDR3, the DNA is TGCGCCAGCAGCTTGGGACAGGGCGGGTATGGCTACACCTTC.

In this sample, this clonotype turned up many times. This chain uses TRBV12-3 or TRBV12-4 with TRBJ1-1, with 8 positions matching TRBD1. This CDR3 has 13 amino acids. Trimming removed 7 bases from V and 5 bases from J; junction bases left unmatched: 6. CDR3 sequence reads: CASMKQGGTEAFF. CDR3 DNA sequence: TGTGCCAGCATGAAACAGGGGGGGACTGAAGCTTTCTTT.

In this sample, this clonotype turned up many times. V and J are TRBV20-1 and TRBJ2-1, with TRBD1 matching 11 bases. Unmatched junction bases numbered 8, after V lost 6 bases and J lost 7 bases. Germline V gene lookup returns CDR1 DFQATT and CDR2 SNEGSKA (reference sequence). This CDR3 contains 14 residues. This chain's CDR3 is CSATGQGAGNEQFF. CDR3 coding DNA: TGCAGTGCCACCGGACAGGGGGCGGGGAATGAGCAGTTCTTC.

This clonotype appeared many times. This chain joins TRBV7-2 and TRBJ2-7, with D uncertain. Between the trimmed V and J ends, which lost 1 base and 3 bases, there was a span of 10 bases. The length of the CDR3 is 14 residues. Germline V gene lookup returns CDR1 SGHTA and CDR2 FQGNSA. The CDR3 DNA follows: TGTGCCAGCAGCTTAGAGGGTCGGAACTACGAGCAGTACTTC. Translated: CASSLEGRNYEQYF.

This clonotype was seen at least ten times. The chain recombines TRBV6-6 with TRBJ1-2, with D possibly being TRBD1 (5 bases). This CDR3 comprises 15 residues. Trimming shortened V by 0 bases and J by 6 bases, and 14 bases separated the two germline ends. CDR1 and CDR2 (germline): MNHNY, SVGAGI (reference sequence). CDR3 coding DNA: TGTGCCAGCAGTTACTCGCTGGAGGGGATAAATGGCTACACCTTC. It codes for CASSYSLEGINGYTF.

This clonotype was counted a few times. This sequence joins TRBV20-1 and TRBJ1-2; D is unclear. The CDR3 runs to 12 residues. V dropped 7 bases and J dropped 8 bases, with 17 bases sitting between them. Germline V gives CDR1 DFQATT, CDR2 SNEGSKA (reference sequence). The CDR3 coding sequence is TGCAGTGTACAGCCTTATGGGGAAGGCTACACCTTC. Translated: CSVQPYGEGYTF.

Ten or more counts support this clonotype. This CDR3 is CASSQDPFYSTDTQYF. Written as DNA, the CDR3 is TGCGCCAGCAGCCAAGATCCCTTTTATAGCACAGATACGCAGTATTTT. The chain uses TRBV4-1 and TRBJ2-3; D gene unclear. The V gene's germline CDR1 is MGHRA and CDR2 YSYEKL. The CDR3 contains 16 residues. V shed 0 bases and J shed 0 bases, with 10 bases lying between them.

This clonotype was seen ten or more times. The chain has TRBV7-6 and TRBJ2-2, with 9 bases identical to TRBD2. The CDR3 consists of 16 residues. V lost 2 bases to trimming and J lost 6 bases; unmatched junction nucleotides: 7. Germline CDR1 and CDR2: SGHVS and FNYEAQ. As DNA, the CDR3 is TGTGCCAGCAGCTTATATTTAGCGGGAGATTCCGGGGAGCTGTTTTTT. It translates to CASSLYLAGDSGELFF.

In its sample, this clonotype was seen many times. CDR3 amino acids: CASSEASYSNQPQHF. CDR3 coding DNA: TGTGCCAGCAGTGAAGCGAGTTATAGCAATCAGCCCCAGCATTTT. The rearrangement joins TRBV6-1 to TRBJ1-5; no reliable D call. V was clipped by 0 bases and J by 0 bases, with 6 bases between them. This CDR3 has 15 residues. Germline V gene lookup returns CDR1 MNHNS and CDR2 SASEGT.

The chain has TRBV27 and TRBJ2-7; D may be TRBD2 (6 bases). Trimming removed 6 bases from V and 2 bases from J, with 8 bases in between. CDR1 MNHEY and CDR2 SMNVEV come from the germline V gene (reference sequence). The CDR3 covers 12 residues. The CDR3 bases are TGTGCCAGCAGGACTAGTCCCTACGAGCAGTACTTC. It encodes CASRTSPYEQYF.

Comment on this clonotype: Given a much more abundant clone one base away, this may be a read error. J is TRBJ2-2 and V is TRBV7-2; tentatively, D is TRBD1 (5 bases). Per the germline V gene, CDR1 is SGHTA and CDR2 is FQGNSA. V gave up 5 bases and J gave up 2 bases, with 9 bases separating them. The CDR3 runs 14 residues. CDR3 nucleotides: TGTGCCAGCAGCCTCGACAGTAACACCGGGGAGCTGTTTTTT. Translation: CASSLDSNTGELFF.

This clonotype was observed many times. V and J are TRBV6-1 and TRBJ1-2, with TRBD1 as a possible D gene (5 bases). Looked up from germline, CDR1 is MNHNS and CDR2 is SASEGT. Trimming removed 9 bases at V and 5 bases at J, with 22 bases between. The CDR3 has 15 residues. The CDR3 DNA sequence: TGTGCCAGTGGGATCGGCGTGGGGCCGGTATATGGCTACACCTTC. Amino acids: CASGIGVGPVYGYTF.

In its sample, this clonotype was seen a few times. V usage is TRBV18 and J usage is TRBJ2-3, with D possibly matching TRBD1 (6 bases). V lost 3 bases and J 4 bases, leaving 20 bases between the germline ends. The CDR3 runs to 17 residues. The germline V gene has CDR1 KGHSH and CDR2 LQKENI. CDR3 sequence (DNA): TGTGCCAGCTCACCTTCTGGTTTTACAGGGCCCCCAGATACGCAGTATTTT. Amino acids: CASSPSGFTGPPDTQYF. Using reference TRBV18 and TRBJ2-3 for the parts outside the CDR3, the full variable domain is NAGVMQNPRHLVRRRGQEARLRCSPMKGHSHVYWYRQLPEEGLKFMVYLQKENIIDESGMPKERFSAEFPKEGPSILRIQQVVRGDSAAYFCASSPSGFTGPPDTQYFGPGTRLTVL.

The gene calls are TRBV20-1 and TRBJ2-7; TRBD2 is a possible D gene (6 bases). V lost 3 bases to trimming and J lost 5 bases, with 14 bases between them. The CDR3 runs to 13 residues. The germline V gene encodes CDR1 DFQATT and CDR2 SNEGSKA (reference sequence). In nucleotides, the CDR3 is TGCAGTGCTAGGGGACTCACTAGGGACGAGCAGTACTTC. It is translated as CSARGLTRDEQYF.

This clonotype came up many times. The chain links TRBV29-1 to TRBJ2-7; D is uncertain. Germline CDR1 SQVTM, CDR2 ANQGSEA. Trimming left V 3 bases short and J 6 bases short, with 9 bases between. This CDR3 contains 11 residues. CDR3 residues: CSVEVFGEQYF. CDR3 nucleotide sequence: TGCAGCGTTGAGGTTTTTGGCGAGCAGTACTTC.

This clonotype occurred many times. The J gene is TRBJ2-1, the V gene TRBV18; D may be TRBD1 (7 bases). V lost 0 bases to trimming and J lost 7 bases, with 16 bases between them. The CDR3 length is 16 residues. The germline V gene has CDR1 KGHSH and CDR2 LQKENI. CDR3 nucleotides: TGTGCCAGCTCACCACCGGGGGGTGGGACAGCAAATGAGCAGTTCTTC. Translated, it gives CASSPPGGGTANEQFF.

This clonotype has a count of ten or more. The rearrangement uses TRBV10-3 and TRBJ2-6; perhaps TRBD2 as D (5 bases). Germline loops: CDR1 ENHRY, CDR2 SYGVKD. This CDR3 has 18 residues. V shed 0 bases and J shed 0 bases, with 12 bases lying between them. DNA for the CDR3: TGTGCCATCAGTGAGTCGGCTAGCAGCCACTCTGGGGCCAACGTCCTGACTTTC. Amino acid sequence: CAISESASSHSGANVLTF.

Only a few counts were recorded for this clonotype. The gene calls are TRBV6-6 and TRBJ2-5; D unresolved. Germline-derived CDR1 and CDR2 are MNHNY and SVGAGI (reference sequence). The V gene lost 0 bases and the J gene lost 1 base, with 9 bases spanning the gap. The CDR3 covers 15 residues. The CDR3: CASSYSETVQETQYF. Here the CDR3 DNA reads TGTGCCAGCAGTTACTCGGAAACAGTCCAAGAGACCCAGTACTTC.

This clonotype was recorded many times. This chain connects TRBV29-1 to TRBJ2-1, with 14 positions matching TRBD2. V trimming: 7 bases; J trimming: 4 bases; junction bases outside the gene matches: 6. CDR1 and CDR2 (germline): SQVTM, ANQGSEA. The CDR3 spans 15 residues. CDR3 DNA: TGCAGCGCTGGACTAGCGGGAGGTGTTTACAATGAGCAGTTCTTC. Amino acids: CSAGLAGGVYNEQFF.

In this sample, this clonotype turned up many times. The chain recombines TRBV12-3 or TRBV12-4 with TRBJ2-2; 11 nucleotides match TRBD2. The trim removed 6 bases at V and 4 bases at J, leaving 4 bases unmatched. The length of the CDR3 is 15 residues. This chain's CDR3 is CASSAGTSGTGELFF. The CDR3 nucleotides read TGTGCCAGCAGCGCCGGGACTAGCGGCACCGGGGAGCTGTTTTTT.

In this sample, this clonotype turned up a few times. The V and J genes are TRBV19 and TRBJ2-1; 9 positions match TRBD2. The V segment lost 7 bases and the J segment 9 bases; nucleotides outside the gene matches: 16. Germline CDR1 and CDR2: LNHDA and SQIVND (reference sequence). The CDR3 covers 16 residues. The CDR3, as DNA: TGTGCCAGTAAGTTTGAATCTAGCGGGATCGGTACTGAGCAGTTCTTC. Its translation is CASKFESSGIGTEQFF.

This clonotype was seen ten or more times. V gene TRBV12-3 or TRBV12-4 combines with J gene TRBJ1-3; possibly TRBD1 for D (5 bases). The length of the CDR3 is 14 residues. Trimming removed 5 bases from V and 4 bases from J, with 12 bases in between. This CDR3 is CASSEGHFGNTIYF. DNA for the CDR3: TGTGCCAGCAGTGAAGGACATTTCGGAAACACCATATATTTT.